This T cell receptor (beta chain) was captured in a study of shared clonotypes between healthy human individuals. The CDR3 covers 13 residues. Germline loops: CDR1 GTSNPN, CDR2 SVGIG (reference sequence). On this clone: Its specificity is unknown. One end of the junction is discordant with germline, which a read error may explain.

Original processing notes: ImmunoSEQ output lacked quality scores and full-length reads, limiting matched filtering. Generated by immunoSEQ multiplex PCR, the TCRdb table keeps only in-frame clones and is missing some. From that table come the V and J calls and clone size; the DNA was used to work out D and trimming. The sample has 1 million to 1.2 million clones, roughly 80% seen once; the top ten hold more than 0.85%. General observations from the study: Clonotype sharing across donors was expected to vary with sequencing depth. Naive subsets generally exceeded memory subsets in estimated richness.

This TCR came from a man between 18 and 35 years old in good health. Some clones in this sample may be carry-over from other donors' samples. This chain uses TRBV30 with TRBJ2-6; D remains unclear. The sample consisted of memory CD4+ T cells from PBMCs. Subset meaning: CD45RA-negative fraction. CDR3 sequence: CAWSFGRANALTF. The CDR3 region has the DNA TGTGCCTGGAGTTTTGGTCGGGCCAACGCCCTGACTTTC.